One TCR beta chain is described in this entry. The immunoSEQ assay was v3. Clones were sequenced by immunoSEQ multiplex PCR, and TCRdb holds only the in-frame ones, with some missing. The data hold about 46,000 clones, with approximately 86% observed a single time. Time point given: pre-treatment sample, taken before nivolumab and TIL therapy. The record originates from a study of TIL therapy for anti-PD-1-resistant metastatic lung cancer. The clonotype was recovered from a person aged 25 to 85 with non-small cell lung cancer. The specimen was blood, collected at baseline.

CDR3 region: CASSAQGRNQETQYF. The CDR3 nucleotides read TGCGCCAGCAGCGCACAGGGAAGAAACCAAGAGACCCAGTACTTC. The genes are TRBV5-1 and TRBJ2-5; maybe TRBD1 (6 bases). The germline V gene encodes CDR1 SGHRS and CDR2 YFSETQ. The CDR3 loop spans 15 amino acids. The V end lost 4 bases, the J end lost 0 bases, and 13 bases lay between the germline ends.